The 5 T cell receptor beta chains below all came from one sample that was sequenced in a study of molecular identifiers for immune sequencing clone quantification. TCRdb recomputed calls from the PCR reads with MiXCR, one row per CDR3 protein. The data show 85,000 to 95,000 distinct CDR3 sequences, around 20% seen once. Sequencing was carried out using naive CD8+ T cells from blood, with Jurkat cell RNA spiked in. Subset indicated: FACS-sorted CD8+CD4-CCR7+CD45RA+ naive T cells. These TCRs come from a human donor in good health. Some libraries in this study had Jurkat cell RNA spiked in.

The J gene is TRBJ2-7, the V gene TRBV3-1, with 7 positions matching TRBD1. CDR3 size: 15 residues. Germline-derived CDR1 and CDR2 are LGHDT and YNNKEL (reference sequence). After removal of 4 bases from V and 0 bases from J, the junction contained 6 bases not matched to a gene. For the CDR3, the DNA is TGTGCCAGCAGCCGAGGGACAGTGAGCTCCTACGAGCAGTACTTC. It yields the protein CASSRGTVSSYEQYF.

V is TRBV29-1 and J is TRBJ1-2, with TRBD1 matching over 10 bases. The CDR3 contains 13 residues. Unmatched junction bases numbered 7, after V lost 7 bases and J lost 5 bases. Germline-derived CDR1 and CDR2 are SQVTM and ANQGSEA. CDR3 nucleotide sequence: TGCAGCGCTTCCGGGACAGGGGTTTATGGCTACACCTTC. Translating gives CSASGTGVYGYTF.

This clonotype was counted many times. The V call is TRBV7-3, the J call TRBJ2-7, with 7 bases aligning to TRBD2. Trimming at V came to 0 bases and at J to 6 bases, leaving 5 bases not matched to a gene. The CDR3 has 14 residues. The germline CDR1 and CDR2 sequences are SGHTA and FQGTGA. The CDR3 DNA sequence: TGTGCCAGCAGCTTAACTGGGGGGGGTAGCGAGCAGTACTTC. This sequence encodes CASSLTGGGSEQYF.

The V gene is TRBV4-2, the J gene TRBJ2-5; 9 nucleotides align to TRBD1. Per the germline V gene, CDR1 is LGHNA and CDR2 is YNFKEQ. The CDR3 extends over 16 amino acids. The V gene end was trimmed by 1 base and the J gene end by 5 bases; junction bases not matched to a gene: 8. The CDR3 DNA reads TGTGCCAGCAGCCAAGTGTCCGGGACAGGGTATGAGACCCAGTACTTC. It encodes CASSQVSGTGYETQYF.

In its sample, this clonotype was seen many times. The J gene is TRBJ2-2, the V gene TRBV29-1, with D maybe TRBD2 (5 bases). In germline, CDR1 is SQVTM, CDR2 ANQGSEA. There are 12 residues in the CDR3. The V gene lost 2 bases and the J gene lost 6 bases, with 7 bases spanning the gap. CDR3 nucleotide sequence: TGCAGCGTTGAACTAGCCGCCGGGGAGCTGTTTTTT. As protein: CSVELAAGELFF.